Listed below are T cell receptor beta chains from one sample, sequenced in a study of T cells in Graves' hyperthyroidism and ophthalmopathy. TCRdb passed the multiplex PCR reads through MiXCR, listing each CDR3 protein once. The sample has nearly 600,000 distinct CDR3 sequences, more than 13% seen once; the top ten hold roughly 7.7%. Material for sequencing was blood. Source of these receptors: a woman under 30 with Graves' ophthalmopathy. Both conserved end residues are part of each CDR3. The order of the fields is D gene, J gene, clone size, V gene, CDR3 protein, CDR3 DNA. D genes are given only for firm matches. For some rows the clone size is stated as once, few or many, or as a class when expanded; others skip it.

d_gene: TRBD2; j_gene: TRBJ2-3; abundance: -; v_gene: TRBV9; CDR3aa: CASSLETSGYTDTQYF; CDR3nt: TGTGCCAGCAGCTTAGAGACTAGCGGGTACACAGATACGCAGTATTTT
d_gene: -; j_gene: TRBJ2-5; abundance: many; v_gene: TRBV6-2/TRBV6-3; CDR3aa: CASSYSTEETQYF; CDR3nt: TGTGCCAGCAGTTACTCCACAGAAGAGACCCAGTACTTC
d_gene: -; j_gene: TRBJ1-3; abundance: -; v_gene: TRBV12-3/TRBV12-4; CDR3aa: CASSRRDKGNTIYF; CDR3nt: TGTGCCAGCAGTCGCCGGGACAAAGGAAACACCATATATTTT
d_gene: TRBD1; j_gene: TRBJ2-3; abundance: -; v_gene: TRBV30; CDR3aa: CAWSVTPTKTGDSTDTQYF; CDR3nt: TGTGCCTGGAGTGTTACCCCAACCAAGACAGGGGATAGCACAGATACGCAGTATTTT
d_gene: -; j_gene: TRBJ1-2; abundance: -; v_gene: TRBV19; CDR3aa: CASRPAQFRTLNYGYTF; CDR3nt: TGTGCCAGTAGACCGGCCCAATTCAGGACCCTAAACTATGGCTACACCTTC
d_gene: -; j_gene: TRBJ2-3; abundance: many; v_gene: TRBV11-3; CDR3aa: CASSFGQTFTDTQYF; CDR3nt: TGTGCCAGCAGCTTTGGACAGACCTTCACAGATACGCAGTATTTT
d_gene: -; j_gene: TRBJ1-4; abundance: few; v_gene: TRBV19; CDR3aa: CASKNYRENEKLFF; CDR3nt: TGTGCCAGCAAGAACTACAGGGAGAATGAAAAACTGTTTTTT
d_gene: -; j_gene: TRBJ1-2; abundance: many; v_gene: TRBV7-9; CDR3aa: CASSSFQGPKYGYTF; CDR3nt: TGTGCCAGCAGCTCCTTCCAGGGTCCCAAATATGGCTACACCTTC
d_gene: -; j_gene: TRBJ2-5; abundance: many; v_gene: TRBV28; CDR3aa: CASNRERVYQETQYF; CDR3nt: TGTGCCAGCAACCGTGAGAGGGTGTACCAAGAGACCCAGTACTTC
d_gene: -; j_gene: TRBJ1-3; abundance: many; v_gene: TRBV6-1; CDR3aa: CASSESAIGNTIYF; CDR3nt: TGTGCCAGCAGTGAGAGCGCAATTGGAAACACCATATATTTT
d_gene: -; j_gene: TRBJ2-7; abundance: many; v_gene: TRBV28; CDR3aa: CASSLGIYEQYF; CDR3nt: TGTGCCAGCAGCTTAGGAATCTACGAGCAGTACTTC
d_gene: TRBD2; j_gene: TRBJ2-3; abundance: -; v_gene: TRBV11-2; CDR3aa: CASSLGAGGFMSTQYF; CDR3nt: TGTGCCAGCAGCTTAGGGGCGGGAGGGTTTATGTCTACGCAGTATTTT
d_gene: TRBD1; j_gene: TRBJ2-7; abundance: few; v_gene: TRBV9; CDR3aa: CASSEQGNPYEQYF; CDR3nt: TGTGCCAGCAGCGAACAGGGGAACCCCTACGAGCAGTACTTC
d_gene: -; j_gene: TRBJ2-6; abundance: -; v_gene: TRBV27; CDR3aa: CASRITGLGTGANVLTF; CDR3nt: TGTGCCAGCAGGATAACAGGGTTGGGCACTGGGGCCAACGTCCTGACTTTC
d_gene: TRBD1; j_gene: TRBJ1-2; abundance: many; v_gene: TRBV28; CDR3aa: CASSSGQGPFNYGYTF; CDR3nt: TGTGCCAGCAGTTCCGGACAGGGACCGTTCAACTATGGCTACACCTTC
d_gene: -; j_gene: TRBJ1-4; abundance: many; v_gene: TRBV9; CDR3aa: CASSVVGGANEKLFF; CDR3nt: TGTGCCAGCAGCGTAGTGGGGGGAGCTAATGAAAAACTGTTTTTT
d_gene: -; j_gene: TRBJ2-1; abundance: many; v_gene: TRBV6-2/TRBV6-3; CDR3aa: CASSYGGTLGEQFF; CDR3nt: TGTGCCAGCAGTTACGGGGGGACCCTAGGTGAGCAGTTCTTC
d_gene: -; j_gene: TRBJ1-3; abundance: few; v_gene: TRBV7-8; CDR3aa: CASSLLAYVPRSGNTIYF; CDR3nt: TGTGCCAGCAGCTTACTAGCGTACGTCCCCCGCTCTGGAAACACCATATATTTT
d_gene: TRBD1; j_gene: TRBJ2-4; abundance: many; v_gene: TRBV29-1; CDR3aa: CSVSGQGGTKNIQYF; CDR3nt: TGCAGCGTTTCTGGACAGGGCGGGACCAAAAACATTCAGTACTTC
d_gene: -; j_gene: TRBJ2-1; abundance: -; v_gene: TRBV7-2; CDR3aa: CASSLGAYGGEQFF; CDR3nt: TGTGCCAGCAGCTTAGGAGCCTATGGGGGGGAGCAGTTCTTC
d_gene: -; j_gene: TRBJ2-1; abundance: many; v_gene: TRBV12-3/TRBV12-4; CDR3aa: CASSLGRWDNEQFF; CDR3nt: TGTGCCAGCAGTTTGGGGAGATGGGACAATGAGCAGTTCTTC
d_gene: -; j_gene: TRBJ2-6; abundance: many; v_gene: TRBV2; CDR3aa: CASSRPTGANVLTF; CDR3nt: TGTGCCAGCAGTCGACCTACTGGGGCCAACGTCCTGACTTTC
d_gene: -; j_gene: TRBJ1-6; abundance: few; v_gene: TRBV6-1; CDR3aa: CASQGGRDNSPLHF; CDR3nt: TGTGCCAGCCAAGGGGGGAGGGATAATTCACCCCTCCACTTT
d_gene: TRBD1; j_gene: TRBJ1-2; abundance: few; v_gene: TRBV28; CDR3aa: CASSYGTADGYTF; CDR3nt: TGTGCCAGCAGTTACGGGACAGCGGATGGCTACACCTTC
d_gene: TRBD2; j_gene: TRBJ2-3; abundance: many; v_gene: TRBV2; CDR3aa: CASSDPSGSTDTQYF; CDR3nt: TGTGCCAGCAGTGACCCTAGCGGGAGCACAGATACGCAGTATTTT
d_gene: -; j_gene: TRBJ2-3; abundance: many; v_gene: TRBV7-2; CDR3aa: CASSFTSGRRGSDTQYF; CDR3nt: TGTGCCAGCAGTTTTACTTCGGGACGCCGTGGGTCAGATACGCAGTATTTT
d_gene: TRBD2; j_gene: TRBJ2-1; abundance: many; v_gene: TRBV11-3; CDR3aa: CASSLPITASGRGNEQFF; CDR3nt: TGTGCCAGCAGCTTGCCCATTACCGCTAGCGGGAGGGGCAATGAGCAGTTCTTC
d_gene: -; j_gene: TRBJ1-1; abundance: few; v_gene: TRBV6-1; CDR3aa: CASRARGANTEAFF; CDR3nt: TGTGCCAGCAGGGCCCGGGGGGCGAACACTGAAGCTTTCTTT
d_gene: -; j_gene: TRBJ1-1; abundance: many; v_gene: TRBV6-1; CDR3aa: CAGGRDAEAFF; CDR3nt: TGTGCCGGGGGCAGGGATGCTGAAGCTTTCTTT